The 25 T cell receptor beta chains below come from one sample, sequenced in a study of T cells after yellow fever vaccination. In TCRdb, the 5' RACE reads were re-called with MiXCR into one record per CDR3 protein. This table has 620,000 or so distinct CDR3 sequences, 12% appearing once. Here the sequenced sample was PBMCs, taken on the day of the yellow fever booster vaccination. These receptors were taken from a young man who received the YFV17D yellow fever vaccine.

The chain joins TRBV28 to TRBJ2-3, with TRBD2 identical over 12 bases. Germline V gene sequence: CDR1 MDHEN, CDR2 SYDVKM. With V trimmed by 2 bases and J by 4 bases, 4 bases remained unmatched. The length of the CDR3 is 16 residues. CDR3 in DNA: TGTGCCAGCAGTTTACCGACTAGCGGGAGCCCAGATACGCAGTATTTT. Its translation is CASSLPTSGSPDTQYF. Looking up the rest from reference TRBV28 and TRBJ2-3 gives the full variable domain: DVKVTQSSRYLVKRTGEKVFLECVQDMDHENMFWYRQDPGLGLRLIYFSYDVKMKEKGDIPEGYSVSREKKERFSLILESASTNQTSMYLCASSLPTSGSPDTQYFGPGTRLTVL.

The V and J genes are TRBV29-1 and TRBJ1-2; 8 bases agree with TRBD1. Germline V CDR1 and CDR2: SQVTM, ANQGSEA. CDR3 length: 13 amino acids. Losses at the gene ends were 6 bases for V and 0 bases for J; bases not matched to a gene: 3. CDR3 loop: CSVDRGANYGYTF. DNA for the CDR3: TGCAGCGTCGACAGGGGAGCTAACTATGGCTACACCTTC.

The chain recombines TRBV20-1 with TRBJ2-1; D gene unclear. Trimming left V 2 bases short and J 6 bases short, with 20 bases between. CDR3 length equals 16 residues. The germline V gene has CDR1 DFQATT and CDR2 SNEGSKA (reference sequence). The CDR3 sequence is CSARPTIVGRSNEQFF. In nucleotides, the CDR3 is TGCAGTGCTAGACCGACCATCGTGGGCCGGAGCAATGAGCAGTTCTTC.

The gene calls are TRBV24-1 and TRBJ2-1, with 10 bases fitting TRBD1. V was pared by 5 bases and J by 5 bases, with 11 bases of the junction left unmatched. Germline lookup yields CDR1 KGHDR and CDR2 SFDVKD. The CDR3 runs to 17 residues. CDR3 sequence reads: CATSGDRGLFGHNEQFF. The CDR3 bases are TGTGCCACCAGTGGAGACAGGGGGCTGTTCGGCCACAATGAGCAGTTCTTC.

This clonotype was observed a handful of times. The V call is TRBV7-6, the J call TRBJ2-3; TRBD2 is a possible D gene (5 bases). The CDR3 totals 16 residues. V lost 5 bases, J lost 2 bases, and 17 bases lay in between. Germline-derived CDR1 and CDR2 are SGHVS and FNYEAQ. The CDR3 coding sequence is TGTGCCAGCAGCCGGGCGGCGGGCGGGTTCACAGATACGCAGTATTTT. Translated: CASSRAAGGFTDTQYF.

This clonotype was seen only a few times. V usage is TRBV4-3 and J usage is TRBJ2-7; a weak D match, TRBD2 (5 bases). Germline V gene data show CDR1 as LGHNA and CDR2 as YSLEER. V was clipped by 9 bases and J by 1 base, with 22 bases between them. This CDR3 has 16 residues. The CDR3 reads CASFSPFPTISYEQYF. The CDR3 coding sequence is TGCGCCAGTTTCTCCCCATTCCCGACTATATCCTACGAGCAGTACTTC.

This clonotype was counted many times. V is TRBV15 and J is TRBJ2-5; D unclear. This CDR3 has 12 amino acids. Germline V gene lookup returns CDR1 LNHNV and CDR2 YYDKDF (reference sequence). V dropped 0 bases and J dropped 4 bases, with 3 bases sitting between them. CDR3 nucleotides: TGTGCCACCAGCAGAGATAGAGAGACCCAGTACTTC. It translates to CATSRDRETQYF.

CDR3: CASSARDFADTQYF. Written as DNA, the CDR3 is TGTGCCAGCAGCGCCAGGGACTTCGCAGATACGCAGTATTTT. V gene TRBV7-9 combines with J gene TRBJ2-3, with TRBD2 as a possible D gene (6 bases). The CDR3 is made up of 14 amino acids. Germline V gene sequence: CDR1 SEHNR, CDR2 FQNEAQ (reference sequence). With 5 bases removed from V and 4 bases from J, the gap between germline ends came to 13 bases.

The chain couples TRBV5-1 to TRBJ2-7; TRBD1 matches 8 bases. CDR3 length: 15 residues. Germline V lookup: CDR1 SGHRS, CDR2 YFSETQ. V was clipped by 4 bases and J by 1 base; unmatched bases: 7. The CDR3 protein is CASSRGQAVSYEQYF. The DNA of the CDR3 is TGCGCCAGCAGCAGGGGACAGGCGGTTTCCTACGAGCAGTACTTC.

This clonotype came up a few times. The chain carries TRBV5-1 and TRBJ1-3; D gene unclear. Looked up from germline, CDR1 is SGHRS and CDR2 is YFSETQ. The CDR3 is 13 residues long. V gave up 4 bases and J gave up 2 bases, with 7 bases separating them. The CDR3 DNA reads TGCGCCAGCAGCGCGGAGGCTGGAAACACCATATATTTT. Its translation: CASSAEAGNTIYF.

This sequence joins TRBV5-6 and TRBJ2-7; D unresolved. This CDR3 has 14 amino acids. Germline values: CDR1 SGHDT, CDR2 YYEEEE. The V end was cut by 4 bases, the J end by 3 bases, with 14 bases between. The CDR3 region has the DNA TGTGCCAGCAGCCCCCCGACACCCGTCTACGAGCAGTACTTC. This encodes CASSPPTPVYEQYF.

Details on this clonotype: A read error is likely, as this CDR3 ends without the conserved phenylalanine or tryptophan. The V and J genes are TRBV20-1 and TRBJ1-5; D not certain. The CDR3 consists of 11 residues. CDR1 DFQATT and CDR2 SNEGSKA come from the germline V gene (reference sequence). Here the CDR3 reads CNAGNNQPQHL. In DNA, the CDR3 is TGCAATGCGGGGAACAATCAGCCCCAGCATTTA.

This clonotype was recorded a few times. The J gene is TRBJ2-4, the V gene TRBV5-6, with 7 bases aligning to TRBD2. The CDR3 spans 15 residues. Trimming removed 3 bases from V and 0 bases from J; junction bases left unmatched: 3. From germline, CDR1 is SGHDT and CDR2 YYEEEE. The CDR3 region is CASSWGGLAKNIQYF. In DNA form, the CDR3 reads TGTGCCAGCAGCTGGGGGGGTTTAGCCAAAAACATTCAGTACTTC.

Worth noting for this clonotype: Being one base from a much bigger clone, this may be a read error. The V gene is TRBV20-1, the J gene TRBJ2-1; the D gene is possibly TRBD2 (6 bases). V was pared by 4 bases and J by 0 bases, with 7 bases between. CDR3 length: 13 amino acids. Germline V gene data show CDR1 as DFQATT and CDR2 as SNEGSKA (reference sequence). The DNA for the CDR3 is TGCAGTGCTATCGGGAGCTCCTACAATGAGCAGTTCTTC. Translation: CSAIGSSYNEQFF.

In its sample, this clonotype was seen a few times. The gene calls are TRBV12-3 or TRBV12-4 and TRBJ2-7, with 7 bases identical to TRBD2. The CDR3 contains 15 residues. V lost 3 bases and J lost 1; bases outside the gene matches: 6. CDR3 nucleotide sequence: TGTGCCAGCAGTTTGGGGGAGGGGCTTTCCTACGAGCAGTACTTC. It encodes CASSLGEGLSYEQYF.

The table lists this clonotype with many counts. CDR3 sequence reads: CASSLHRGGEQYF. The CDR3 coding sequence is TGTGCCAGCAGCTTACACAGGGGAGGTGAGCAGTACTTC. V is TRBV7-2 and J is TRBJ2-7; D perhaps matches TRBD1 (7 bases). V was trimmed by 2 bases and J by 7 bases, leaving 12 bases between them. The CDR3 totals 13 residues. The germline V gene encodes CDR1 SGHTA and CDR2 FQGNSA.

This clonotype was detected many times. This chain uses TRBV28 with TRBJ2-1; 14 positions match TRBD2. V shed 6 bases, J shed 9 bases, and the junction held 10 bases outside the gene matches. The germline V gene encodes CDR1 MDHEN and CDR2 SYDVKM. The CDR3 is 16 residues long. DNA of the CDR3: TGTGCCAGCAGCCCGCCGGGACTAGCGGGAGTCGGTGAGCAGTTCTTC. It translates to CASSPPGLAGVGEQFF.

CDR3 amino acids: CASSSMSGRGNEQFF. The CDR3 DNA follows: TGTGCCAGCAGCTCCATGAGCGGGAGAGGCAATGAGCAGTTCTTC. The chain has TRBV9 and TRBJ2-1; 8 bases line up with TRBD2. The CDR3 is made up of 15 amino acids. CDR1 and CDR2 from the germline V gene are SGDLS and YYNGEE. With V trimmed by 4 bases and J by 6 bases, 9 bases remained unmatched.

J is TRBJ1-1 and V is TRBV20-1; D may be TRBD1 (5 bases). Trimming pared 3 bases from V and 5 bases from J, leaving 13 bases between. Per the germline V gene, CDR1 is DFQATT and CDR2 is SNEGSKA (reference sequence). The CDR3 runs to 13 residues. The CDR3 reads CSASDQGGTEAFF. The CDR3 coding sequence is TGCAGTGCTAGCGATCAGGGCGGGACTGAAGCTTTCTTT.

The sample holds a few counts of this clonotype. The V call is TRBV2, the J call TRBJ2-5; 7 bases are a match to TRBD2. From germline, CDR1 is SNHLY and CDR2 FYNNEI. Unmatched junction bases numbered 5, after V lost 2 bases and J lost 5 bases. This CDR3 is built from 14 residues. DNA of the CDR3: TGTGCCAGCAGTGAAACGGGAGGTGTGGAGACCCAGTACTTC. Protein product: CASSETGGVETQYF.

The chain links TRBV28 to TRBJ1-1; a possible D gene is TRBD1 (5 bases). Deletions cut 4 bases from V and 2 bases from J, with 14 bases between. This CDR3 is built from 15 residues. The germline CDR1 and CDR2 sequences are MDHEN and SYDVKM. CDR3 amino acids: CASSSGSGLNTEAFF. The CDR3 region has the DNA TGTGCCAGCAGTTCCGGTTCGGGACTTAACACTGAAGCTTTCTTT.

The CDR3 DNA reads as TGTGCCAGCAGCTACCAAAAGACCTTTCCTCCTAACGAGCAGTACTTC. Protein sequence: CASSYQKTFPPNEQYF. The rearrangement joins TRBV5-5 to TRBJ2-7; D remains ambiguous. Trimming took off 3 bases at V and 5 bases at J, with 21 bases between the two ends. CDR1 SGHKS and CDR2 YYEKEE come from the germline V gene (reference sequence). CDR3 length: 16 amino acids.

The chain links TRBV5-1 to TRBJ2-7, with 7 bases fitting TRBD1. CDR1 SGHRS and CDR2 YFSETQ come from the germline V gene. The J segment lost 2 bases and the V segment lost 5 bases, leaving 7 bases of the junction unmatched. The CDR3 runs to 14 residues. The DNA for the CDR3 is TGCGCCAGCAGAAGGGACAGTACTACCTACGAGCAGTACTTC. It specifies CASRRDSTTYEQYF.

This clonotype was counted a single time. This chain links TRBV30 with TRBJ2-3; 7 nucleotides line up with TRBD2. This CDR3 spans 14 amino acids. The germline CDR1 and CDR2 sequences are GTSNPN and SVGIG (reference sequence). V trimming: 0 bases; J trimming: 6 bases; junction bases outside the gene matches: 6. For the CDR3, the DNA is TGTGCCTGGAGTGTGTCTGGGGGGGTGGATACGCAGTATTTT. This gives the protein CAWSVSGGVDTQYF.

The sample holds a few counts of this clonotype. The chain is built from TRBV12-3 or TRBV12-4 and TRBJ1-4; D unclear. The length of the CDR3 is 13 residues. V gave up 4 bases and J gave up 5 bases, with 8 bases separating them. Here the CDR3 reads CASSSVLNEKLFF. The DNA for the CDR3 is TGTGCCAGCAGTTCGGTTCTAAATGAAAAACTGTTTTTT.